Sequencing of this T cell receptor (beta chain) was carried out in a study of cytomegalovirus exposure and HLA in healthy donors. Study at large: About 80 million unique TCRs, all from HLA-typed donors, were included in an early release of the data. Around four fifths of 300 to 450 genotyped donors fell in the Caucasian-associated ancestry cluster.

Turning to this clone: The target antigen is unknown.

The PCR was carried out with 60 Vbeta primers and 13 Jbeta primers. Some clones are missing from TCRdb's copy, which holds only in-frame ones; the method was immunoSEQ multiplex PCR. The sample has approximately 110,000 clones; around 86% are singletons. The V gene's germline CDR1 is SGHVS and CDR2 FNYEAQ. Trimming pared 0 bases from V and 5 bases from J, leaving 13 bases between. The CDR3 runs to 15 residues. Study findings and constraints: Generally TCR sequences proved uncommon, though certain public TCRs appeared in numerous donors. DRB1 showed the most TCR associations and HLA-C the fewest in a later analysis, as rates varied by HLA locus.

The chain carries TRBV7-6 and TRBJ2-5; no firm D call. This clonotype was obtained from a woman aged 30 to 39 in good health and CMV-seronegative. Sequenced: PBMCs. The DNA of the CDR3 is TGTGCCAGCAGCTTAGCCCCAGGTGTAATGGAGACCCAGTACTTC. Its translation is CASSLAPGVMETQYF. Full variable domain (missing parts from reference TRBV7-6 and TRBJ2-5): GAGVSQSPRYKVTKRGQDVALRCDPISGHVSLYWYRQALGQGPEFLTYFNYEAQQDKSGLPNDRFSAERPEGSISTLTIQRTEQRDSAMYRCASSLAPGVMETQYFGPGTRLLVL.